These 23 T cell receptor beta chains were all obtained from the same sample, sequenced in a study of T cell changes during pregnancy in multiple sclerosis (dated by TCRdb to about 2019). Library creation used the immunoSEQ multiplex PCR assay. TCRdb re-hosts the immuneACCESS table, in-frame sequences only. Its copies lack some clones; in the studies checked, an unresolved V gene accounts for under half of them, and the cause for the rest is not known. A total of 67,000 or so clones appear in this sample, 92% of them only once. The ten largest clones take up 3% to 3.5% of the sample. The starting material was CD8+ T cells from peripheral blood mononuclear cells, obtained in the third trimester of pregnancy. The receptors derive from a female donor in good health, enrolled as a control in a pregnancy study.

The gene calls are TRBV19 and TRBJ1-5; 8 nucleotides align to TRBD1. This CDR3 is 16 amino acids long. The V gene's germline CDR1 is LNHDA and CDR2 SQIVND (reference sequence). With 5 bases clipped from V and 2 bases from J, the junction kept 8 bases outside the gene matches. The CDR3 DNA sequence: TGTGCCAGTAGTCCTCAGGGGGCCGGAGGCAATCAGCCCCAGCATTTT. Translation: CASSPQGAGGNQPQHF.

This chain connects TRBV7-8 to TRBJ2-2; 9 bases agree with TRBD2. Germline CDR1 SGHVS, CDR2 FQNEAQ. The CDR3 covers 16 residues. The V segment lost 5 bases and the J segment 1 base; nucleotides outside the gene matches: 5. CDR3 sequence (DNA): TGTGCCAGCAGCCGTAGCGGGGGCCGGAACACCGGGGAGCTGTTTTTT. This sequence encodes CASSRSGGRNTGELFF.

The V and J genes are TRBV19 and TRBJ2-2, with TRBD1 as a possible D gene (5 bases). The CDR3 contains 14 residues. CDR1 LNHDA and CDR2 SQIVND come from the germline V gene (reference sequence). V shed 9 bases and J shed 1 base, with 12 bases lying between them. For the CDR3, the DNA is TGTGCCAGCACCCTAACAGGGAACACCGGGGAGCTGTTTTTT. It encodes CASTLTGNTGELFF. Complete variable domain (other parts from reference TRBV19 and TRBJ2-2): DGGITQSPKYLFRKEGQNVTLSCEQNLNHDAMYWYRQDPGQGLRLIYYSQIVNDFQKGDIAEGYSVSREKKESFPLTVTSAQKNPTAFYLCASTLTGNTGELFFGEGSRLTVL.

This chain uses TRBV6-1 with TRBJ1-3, with D possibly TRBD1 on 5 matching bases. From germline, CDR1 is MNHNS and CDR2 SASEGT. CDR3 length equals 16 residues. Between the trimmed V and J ends, which lost 0 bases and 4 bases, there was a span of 13 bases. This CDR3 is CASSEAVGDAGNTIYF. The CDR3 nucleotides read TGTGCCAGCAGTGAAGCTGTAGGGGATGCCGGAAACACCATATATTTT.

This clone has more than one count but fewer than ten. The chain carries TRBV23-1 and TRBJ1-1; D may be TRBD1 (6 bases). TRBV23-1 is placed among ORFs of uncertain function. The V end was cut by 7 bases, the J end by 8 bases, with 26 bases between. The CDR3 loop spans 16 amino acids. The CDR3 DNA reads as TGCGCCAGCATTACAAATGCGGGTGTGGACAGCCCAGAAGCTTTCTTT. Protein sequence: CASITNAGVDSPEAFF.

The chain has TRBV30 and TRBJ1-2, with 9 bases aligning to TRBD1. Germline assignment: CDR1 GTSNPN and CDR2 SVGIG (reference sequence). The length of the CDR3 is 17 residues. V lost 0 bases and J lost 7; bases outside the gene matches: 15. In nucleotides, the CDR3 is TGTGCCTGGAGTGTTCGCCTCGAGACAGGGGGGTTCTCTGGCTACACCTTC. Protein sequence: CAWSVRLETGGFSGYTF.

The J gene is TRBJ2-3, the V gene TRBV30; 9 bases fit TRBD1. V gave up 2 bases and J gave up 4 bases; unmatched junction bases: 4. The CDR3 covers 14 residues. CDR1 and CDR2 (germline): GTSNPN, SVGIG (reference sequence). The CDR3 DNA follows: TGTGCCTGGAGTCCCGGGACAGGGTCAGATACGCAGTATTTT. Translating it yields CAWSPGTGSDTQYF.

The rearrangement uses TRBV6-5 and TRBJ1-5; tentative D call: TRBD1 (6 bases). The ends were cut back, 7 bases at V and 6 bases at J, with 16 bases in the middle. Per germline, CDR1 MNHEY and CDR2 SVGAGI. The CDR3 runs to 14 residues. The CDR3, as DNA: TGTGCCAGCAAACCCATCAGGGGTGCTCAGCCCCAGCATTTT. Its protein is CASKPIRGAQPQHF.

The genes are TRBV14 and TRBJ2-7, with D maybe TRBD1 (5 bases). The CDR3 is made up of 12 amino acids. With 7 bases removed from V and 2 bases from J, the gap between germline ends came to 9 bases. The germline V gene has CDR1 SGHDN and CDR2 FVKESK. The CDR3 DNA reads TGTGCCAGCACGACAGAGACCTACGAGCAGTACTTC. It is translated as CASTTETYEQYF.

This clone showed up just once. This chain links TRBV15 with TRBJ2-1, with a possible D match to TRBD1 (5 bases). In germline, CDR1 is LNHNV, CDR2 YYDKDF (reference sequence). V lost 3 bases to trimming and J lost 0 bases, with 9 bases between them. This CDR3 contains 15 residues. The CDR3 region is CATSSQGSSYNEQFF. DNA of the CDR3: TGTGCCACCAGCAGCCAGGGTAGCTCCTACAATGAGCAGTTCTTC.

The rearrangement joins TRBV10-3 to TRBJ1-6, with D unclear. Between the trimmed V and J ends, which lost 2 bases and 0 bases, there was a span of 8 bases. CDR3 length: 16 amino acids. Germline lookup yields CDR1 ENHRY and CDR2 SYGVKD. CDR3 in amino acids: CAISEDLASYNSPLHF. CDR3 DNA: TGTGCCATCAGTGAGGACTTGGCCTCCTATAATTCACCCCTCCACTTT.

This chain joins TRBV13 and TRBJ2-7, with a tentative D call TRBD2 (5 bases). The germline V and J ends were trimmed by 5 bases and 3 bases, with 14 bases remaining between them. The CDR3 extends over 14 amino acids. Germline lookup yields CDR1 PRHDT and CDR2 FYEKMQ (reference sequence). The CDR3 region has the DNA TGTGCCAGCAGCCCCGCGGGTCCCGGCTACGAGCAGTACTTC. This translates into CASSPAGPGYEQYF.

This clone was recorded only once. DNA of the CDR3: TGTGCCACCCTAAAGGGGGACTATGGCTACACCTTC. The encoded protein is CATLKGDYGYTF. V usage is TRBV2 and J usage is TRBJ1-2, with D tentatively TRBD1 (6 bases). Germline V gives CDR1 SNHLY, CDR2 FYNNEI. The CDR3 has 12 residues. Deletions cut 10 bases from V and 3 bases from J, with 12 bases between.

The gene calls are TRBV6-5 and TRBJ1-5; the match to TRBD1 covers 7 bases. Germline lookup yields CDR1 MNHEY and CDR2 SVGAGI. This CDR3 has 15 residues. The V and J ends lost 2 bases and 6 bases, in that order; junction bases with no gene match: 7. The CDR3 DNA reads TGTGCCAGCAGTTACAGGGGGCGGCTGGGTCAGCCCCAGCATTTT. Amino acid sequence: CASSYRGRLGQPQHF.

V and J are TRBV2 and TRBJ1-1; D uncertain. CDR3 length: 13 residues. Trimming took 6 bases from V and 1 from J, leaving 9 bases between them. The germline gives CDR1 SNHLY, CDR2 FYNNEI. CDR3 in DNA: TGTGCCAGCAGGCTAGACGGGAACACTGAAGCTTTCTTT. Residues: CASRLDGNTEAFF.

Only a few counts were recorded for this clone. This chain uses TRBV5-4 with TRBJ1-1; D may be TRBD1 (6 bases). The CDR3 is made up of 13 amino acids. The V end lost 2 bases, the J end lost 1 base, and 6 bases lay between the germline ends. CDR1 is SGHNT and CDR2 is YYREEE in the germline V gene (reference sequence). The CDR3 protein is CASSLQGNTEAFF. As DNA, the CDR3 is TGTGCCAGCAGCTTACAGGGGAACACTGAAGCTTTCTTT.

In DNA, the CDR3 is TGTGCCAGCAGCCCACGCTTGGGGGCCGATCGCTACACCTTC. Amino acid sequence: CASSPRLGADRYTF. The rearrangement links TRBV5-5 to TRBJ1-2; a possible D gene is TRBD1 (6 bases). Trimming removed 4 bases from V and 9 bases from J, with 19 bases in between. From germline, CDR1 is SGHKS and CDR2 YYEKEE (reference sequence). There are 14 residues in the CDR3.

The J gene is TRBJ2-2, the V gene TRBV9, with D possibly being TRBD1 (6 bases). Trimming stripped 7 bases from V and 4 bases from J, with 11 bases between. Germline CDR1 SGDLS, CDR2 YYNGEE. The CDR3 sequence is 13 residues long. As DNA, the CDR3 is TGTGCCAGCGGGGGCGGTGGCACCGGGGAGCTGTTTTTT. It specifies CASGGGGTGELFF.

The V call is TRBV5-6, the J call TRBJ1-5, with a possible D match to TRBD1 (5 bases). With 0 bases removed from V and 2 bases from J, the gap between germline ends came to 9 bases. The CDR3 length is 15 residues. The V gene's germline CDR1 is SGHDT and CDR2 YYEEEE. The CDR3 DNA sequence: TGTGCCAGCAGCTTGGTCAGGGCGGGCAATCAGCCCCAGCATTTT. Protein product: CASSLVRAGNQPQHF.

In nucleotides, the CDR3 is TGTGCCAGTAGTTCCGCCGGGACTTCCTATGGCTACACCTTC. The encoded protein is CASSSAGTSYGYTF. The chain is built from TRBV19 and TRBJ1-2, with a weak D call TRBD1 (5 bases). Germline CDR1 and CDR2: LNHDA and SQIVND (reference sequence). The CDR3 sequence is 14 residues long. V dropped 5 bases and J dropped 4 bases, with 14 bases sitting between them.

The chain couples TRBV7-9 to TRBJ2-3; 11 nucleotides align to TRBD2. The CDR3 length is 16 residues. Trimming removed 4 bases from V and 1 base from J; junction bases left unmatched: 4. Looked up from germline, CDR1 is SEHNR and CDR2 is FQNEAQ (reference sequence). CDR3 coding DNA: TGTGCCAGCAGCTCATTGACTAGCGGGGGCACAGATACGCAGTATTTT. Translated: CASSSLTSGGTDTQYF.

The chain joins TRBV5-6 to TRBJ1-5; D gene ambiguous. This CDR3 region has 14 residues. The V end lost 1 base, the J end lost 4 bases, and 9 bases lay between the germline ends. Germline V gene lookup returns CDR1 SGHDT and CDR2 YYEEEE. The chain's CDR3 is CASSLRAYNQPQHF. The CDR3 bases are TGTGCCAGCAGCTTGAGAGCATATAATCAGCCCCAGCATTTT.

This sequence joins TRBV19 and TRBJ2-7; 8 bases fit TRBD2. Germline V gene data show CDR1 as LNHDA and CDR2 as SQIVND (reference sequence). There are 13 residues in the CDR3. V lost 8 bases, J lost 4 bases, and 7 bases stayed unmatched. As DNA, the CDR3 is TGTGCCAGTTACTCGGGGGGGCCTTACGAGCAGTACTTC. Translating gives CASYSGGPYEQYF.